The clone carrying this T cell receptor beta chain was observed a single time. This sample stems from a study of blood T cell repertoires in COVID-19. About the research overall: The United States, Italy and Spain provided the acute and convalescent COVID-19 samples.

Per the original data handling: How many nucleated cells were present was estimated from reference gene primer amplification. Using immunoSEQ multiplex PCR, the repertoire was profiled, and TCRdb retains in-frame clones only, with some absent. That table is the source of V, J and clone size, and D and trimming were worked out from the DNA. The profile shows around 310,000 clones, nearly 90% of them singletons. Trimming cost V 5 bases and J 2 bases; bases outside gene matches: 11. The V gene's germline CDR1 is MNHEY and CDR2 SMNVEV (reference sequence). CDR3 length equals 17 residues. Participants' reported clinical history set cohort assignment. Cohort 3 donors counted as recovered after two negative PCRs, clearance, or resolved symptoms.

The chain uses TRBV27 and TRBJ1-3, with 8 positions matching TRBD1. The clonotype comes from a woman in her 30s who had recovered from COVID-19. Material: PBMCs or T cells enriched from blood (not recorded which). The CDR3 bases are TGTGCCAGCAGTACTCGAACGGACAGGGTTGCTGGAAACACCATATATTTT. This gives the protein CASSTRTDRVAGNTIYF.